This TCR beta chain derives from a study of blood T cell repertoires in COVID-19. Overall study context: COVID-19 samples collected from the United States, Italy and Spain covered acute and convalescent phases. Sample material is recorded as cDNA or gDNA derived from T cells, B-cell-depleted T cells, or PBMCs.

In this sample, this clone turned up a few times. V gave up 8 bases and J gave up 0 bases, with 4 bases separating them. The CDR3 covers 11 residues. CDR1 SGHDN and CDR2 FVKESK come from the germline V gene. Per the study methods: Nucleated cell counts were estimated from reference gene primer amplification. Only in-frame clones appear in the TCRdb table, and some are missing; sequencing was by immunoSEQ multiplex PCR. Clonal size and the V and J genes are those of that table, whereas D and trimming came from the DNA. The profile covers some 80,000 clones, with 85% to 90% appearing a single time and about 24% taken by the ten largest.

The sample comprised peripheral blood. This clonotype was obtained from a woman aged 80 or over in a cohort sampled during active or convalescent COVID-19. The J gene is TRBJ1-1, the V gene TRBV14; no reliable D call. The DNA for the CDR3 is TGTGCCAGCCTTCTGAACACTGAAGCTTTCTTT. Residues: CASLLNTEAFF.